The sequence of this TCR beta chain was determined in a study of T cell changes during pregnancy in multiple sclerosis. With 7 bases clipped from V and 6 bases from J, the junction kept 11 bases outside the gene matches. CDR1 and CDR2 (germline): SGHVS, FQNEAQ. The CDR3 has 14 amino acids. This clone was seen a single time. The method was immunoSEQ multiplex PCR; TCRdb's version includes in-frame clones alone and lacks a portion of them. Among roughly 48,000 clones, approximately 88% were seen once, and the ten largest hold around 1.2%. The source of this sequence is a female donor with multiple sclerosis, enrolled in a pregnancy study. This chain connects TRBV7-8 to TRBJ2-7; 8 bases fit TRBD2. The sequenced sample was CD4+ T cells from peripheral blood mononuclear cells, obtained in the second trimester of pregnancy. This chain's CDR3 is CASTISGSKGEQYF. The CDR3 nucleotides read TGTGCCAGCACCATAAGCGGGAGTAAAGGCGAGCAGTACTTC. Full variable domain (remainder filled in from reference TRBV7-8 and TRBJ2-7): GAGVSQSPRYKVAKRGQDVALRCDPISGHVSLFWYQQALGQGPEFLTYFQNEAQLDKSGLPSDRFFAERPEGSVSTLKIQRTQQEDSAVYLCASTISGSKGEQYFGPGTRLTVT.